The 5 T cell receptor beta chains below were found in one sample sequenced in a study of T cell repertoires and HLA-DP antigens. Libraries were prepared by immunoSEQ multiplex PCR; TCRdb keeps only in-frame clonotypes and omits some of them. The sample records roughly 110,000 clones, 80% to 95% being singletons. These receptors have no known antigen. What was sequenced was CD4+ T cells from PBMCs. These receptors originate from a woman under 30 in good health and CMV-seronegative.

The CDR3 DNA is TGTGCCAGCAGCCCCGGCCTAGCGGGGGGACCAGATACGCAGTATTTT. Translating gives CASSPGLAGGPDTQYF. This chain connects TRBV4-2 to TRBJ2-3; 11 positions match TRBD2. There are 16 residues in the CDR3. J was trimmed by 4 bases and V by 4 bases; bases with no gene match: 7. Germline loops: CDR1 LGHNA, CDR2 YNFKEQ.

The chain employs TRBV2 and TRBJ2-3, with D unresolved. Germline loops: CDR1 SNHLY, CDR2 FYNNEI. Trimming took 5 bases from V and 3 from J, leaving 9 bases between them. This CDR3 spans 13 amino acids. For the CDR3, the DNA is TGTGCCAGCAGTCTCAGAAGTACAGATACGCAGTATTTT. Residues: CASSLRSTDTQYF.

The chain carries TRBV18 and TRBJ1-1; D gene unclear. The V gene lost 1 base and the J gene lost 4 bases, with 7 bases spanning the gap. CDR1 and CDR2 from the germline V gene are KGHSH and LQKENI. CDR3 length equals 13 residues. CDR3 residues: CASSPQTSTEAFF. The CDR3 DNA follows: TGTGCCAGCTCACCACAGACCAGCACTGAAGCTTTCTTT. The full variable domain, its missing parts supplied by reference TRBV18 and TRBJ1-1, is NAGVMQNPRHLVRRRGQEARLRCSPMKGHSHVYWYRQLPEEGLKFMVYLQKENIIDESGMPKERFSAEFPKEGPSILRIQQVVRGDSAAYFCASSPQTSTEAFFGQGTRLTVV.

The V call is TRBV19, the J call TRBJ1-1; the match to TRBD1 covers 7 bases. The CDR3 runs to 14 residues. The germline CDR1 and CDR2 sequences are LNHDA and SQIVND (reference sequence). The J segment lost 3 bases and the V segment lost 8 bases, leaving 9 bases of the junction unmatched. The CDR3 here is CASLRRQGHTEAFF. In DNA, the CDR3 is TGTGCCAGTTTAAGGAGACAGGGACACACTGAAGCTTTCTTT.

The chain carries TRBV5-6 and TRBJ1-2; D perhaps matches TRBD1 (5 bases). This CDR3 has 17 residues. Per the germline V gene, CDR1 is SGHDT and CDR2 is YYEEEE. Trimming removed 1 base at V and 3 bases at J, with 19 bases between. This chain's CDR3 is CASSLYGAGLRYYGYTF. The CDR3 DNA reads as TGTGCCAGCAGCTTGTATGGGGCAGGGTTGCGGTACTATGGCTACACCTTC.